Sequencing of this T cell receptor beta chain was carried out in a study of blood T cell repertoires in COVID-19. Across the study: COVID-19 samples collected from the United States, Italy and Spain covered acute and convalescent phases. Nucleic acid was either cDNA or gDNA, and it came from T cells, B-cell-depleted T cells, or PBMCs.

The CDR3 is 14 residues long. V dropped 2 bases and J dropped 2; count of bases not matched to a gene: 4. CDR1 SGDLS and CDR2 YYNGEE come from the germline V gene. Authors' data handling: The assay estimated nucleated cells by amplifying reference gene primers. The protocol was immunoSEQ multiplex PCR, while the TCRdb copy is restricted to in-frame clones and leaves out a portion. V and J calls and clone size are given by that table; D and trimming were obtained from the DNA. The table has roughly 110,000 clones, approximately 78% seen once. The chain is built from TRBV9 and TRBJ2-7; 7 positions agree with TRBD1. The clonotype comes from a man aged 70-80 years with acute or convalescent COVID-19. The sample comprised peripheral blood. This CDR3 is CASSVRTGAYEQYF. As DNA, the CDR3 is TGTGCCAGCAGCGTCCGGACAGGAGCCTACGAGCAGTACTTC.